Sequencing of this T cell receptor beta chain was carried out in a study of early T cells in non-severe SARS-CoV-2 infection. Whole-study results and caveats: Private and CD4 specificities were missed by VDJdb matching, skewed to anti-spike CD8.

The sample holds many counts of this clonotype. Its antigen is not identified. Individually, cDNA molecules had unique molecular identifiers attached to them. MiXCR was run by TCRdb on the 5' RACE reads, yielding one entry per CDR3 protein. The sample lists around 44,000 distinct CDR3 sequences, roughly 9.8% occurring once. The germline CDR1 and CDR2 sequences are LNHNV and YYDKDF (reference sequence). The CDR3 consists of 15 residues. The V and J ends lost 4 bases and 7 bases, in that order; junction bases with no gene match: 8. V gene TRBV15 combines with J gene TRBJ2-1; 9 nucleotides match TRBD2. Input material: whole blood. The receptor comes from an adult who was a healthcare worker with PCR-confirmed SARS-CoV-2 infection or an uninfected control (not recorded which). The CDR3 region has the DNA TGTGCCACCAGCATCGGGACTAGCCTTACGAATGAGCAGTTCTTC. It translates to CATSIGTSLTNEQFF.